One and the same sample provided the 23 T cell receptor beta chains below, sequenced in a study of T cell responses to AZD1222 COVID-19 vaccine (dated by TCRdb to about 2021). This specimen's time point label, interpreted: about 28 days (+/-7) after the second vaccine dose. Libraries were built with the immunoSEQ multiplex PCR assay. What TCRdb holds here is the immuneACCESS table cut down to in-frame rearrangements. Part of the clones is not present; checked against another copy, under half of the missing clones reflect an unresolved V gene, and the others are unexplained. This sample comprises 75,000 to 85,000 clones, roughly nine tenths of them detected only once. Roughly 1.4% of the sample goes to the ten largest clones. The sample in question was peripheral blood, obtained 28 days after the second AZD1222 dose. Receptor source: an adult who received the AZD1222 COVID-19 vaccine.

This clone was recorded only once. The CDR3 region has the DNA TGTGCCAGCAATTCCCAGGGGGCGGAGGCCACTGAAGCTTTCTTT. This codes for CASNSQGAEATEAFF. The chain links TRBV6-5 to TRBJ1-1; 8 nucleotides line up with TRBD1. The CDR3 is made up of 15 amino acids. With V trimmed by 7 bases and J by 4 bases, 11 bases remained unmatched. Germline loops: CDR1 MNHEY, CDR2 SVGAGI.

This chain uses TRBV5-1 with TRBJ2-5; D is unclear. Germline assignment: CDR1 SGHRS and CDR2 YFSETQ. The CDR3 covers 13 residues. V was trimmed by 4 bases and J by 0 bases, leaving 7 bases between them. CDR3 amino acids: CASSPSYQETQYF. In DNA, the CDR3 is TGCGCCAGCAGCCCCTCGTACCAAGAGACCCAGTACTTC.

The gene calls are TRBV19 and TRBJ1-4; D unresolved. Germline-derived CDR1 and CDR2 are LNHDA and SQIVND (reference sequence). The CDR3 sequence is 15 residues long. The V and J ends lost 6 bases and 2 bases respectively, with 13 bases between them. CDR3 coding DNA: TGTGCCAGTAGAGCTCAGTGGGCCACTAATGAAAAACTGTTTTTT. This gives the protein CASRAQWATNEKLFF.

The CDR3 is CASSWGGSGGNTIYF. The CDR3 DNA is TGTGCCAGCAGCTGGGGGGGGTCGGGCGGAAACACCATATATTTT. This rearrangement joins TRBV5-4 to TRBJ1-3, with D possibly TRBD1 on 5 matching bases. Germline lookup yields CDR1 SGHNT and CDR2 YYREEE (reference sequence). V shed 3 bases and J shed 4 bases, with 14 bases lying between them. This CDR3 is built from 15 residues.

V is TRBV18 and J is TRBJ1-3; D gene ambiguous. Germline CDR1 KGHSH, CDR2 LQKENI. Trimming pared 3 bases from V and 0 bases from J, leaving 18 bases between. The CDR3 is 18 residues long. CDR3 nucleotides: TGTGCCAGCTCACCCCTGGCCGAGTCGGTGAGCTCTGGAAACACCATATATTTT. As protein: CASSPLAESVSSGNTIYF.

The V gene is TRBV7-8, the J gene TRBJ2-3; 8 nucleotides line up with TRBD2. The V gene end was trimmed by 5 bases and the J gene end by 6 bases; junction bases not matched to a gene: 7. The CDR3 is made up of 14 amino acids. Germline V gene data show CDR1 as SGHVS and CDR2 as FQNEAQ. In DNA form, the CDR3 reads TGTGCCAGCAGCGCTAGGACTAGCATGGATACGCAGTATTTT. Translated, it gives CASSARTSMDTQYF.

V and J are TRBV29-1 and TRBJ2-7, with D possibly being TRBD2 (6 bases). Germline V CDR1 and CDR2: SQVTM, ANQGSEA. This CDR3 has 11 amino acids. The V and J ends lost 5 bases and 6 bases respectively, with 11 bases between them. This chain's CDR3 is CSVLGGGEQYF. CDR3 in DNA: TGCAGCGTTTTGGGGGGTGGCGAGCAGTACTTC.

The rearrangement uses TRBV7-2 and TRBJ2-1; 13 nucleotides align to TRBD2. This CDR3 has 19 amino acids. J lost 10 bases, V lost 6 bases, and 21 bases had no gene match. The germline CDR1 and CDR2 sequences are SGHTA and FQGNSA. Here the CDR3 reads CASSFYSGLAGRRAGEQFF. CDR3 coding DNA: TGTGCCAGCAGTTTTTACTCGGGACTAGCGGGGAGACGGGCAGGGGAGCAGTTCTTC.

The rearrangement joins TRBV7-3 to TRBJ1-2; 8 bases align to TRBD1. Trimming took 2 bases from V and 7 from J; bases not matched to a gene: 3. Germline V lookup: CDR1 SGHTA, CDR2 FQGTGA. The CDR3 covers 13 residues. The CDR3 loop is CASSLDRGSGYTF. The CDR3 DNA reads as TGTGCCAGCAGCTTAGACAGGGGTAGTGGCTACACCTTC.

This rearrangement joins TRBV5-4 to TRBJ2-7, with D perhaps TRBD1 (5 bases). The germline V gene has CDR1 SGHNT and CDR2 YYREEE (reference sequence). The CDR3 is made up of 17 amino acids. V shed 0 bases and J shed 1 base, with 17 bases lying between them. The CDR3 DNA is TGTGCCAGCAGCTTGGGATCTTTGGGAAAGGGGTCCTACGAGCAGTACTTC. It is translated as CASSLGSLGKGSYEQYF.

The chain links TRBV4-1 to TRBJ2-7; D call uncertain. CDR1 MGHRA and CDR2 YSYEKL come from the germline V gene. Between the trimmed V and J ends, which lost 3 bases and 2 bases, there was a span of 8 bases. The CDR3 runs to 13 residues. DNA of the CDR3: TGCGCCAGCAGCCACGGTGACCCCTACGAGCAGTACTTC. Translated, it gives CASSHGDPYEQYF.

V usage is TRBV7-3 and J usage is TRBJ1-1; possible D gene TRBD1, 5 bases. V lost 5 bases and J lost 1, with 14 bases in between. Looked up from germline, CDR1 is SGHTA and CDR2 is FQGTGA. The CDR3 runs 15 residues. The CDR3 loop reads CASSPGGGGNTEAFF. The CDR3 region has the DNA TGTGCCAGCAGCCCCGGTGGGGGGGGGAACACTGAAGCTTTCTTT.

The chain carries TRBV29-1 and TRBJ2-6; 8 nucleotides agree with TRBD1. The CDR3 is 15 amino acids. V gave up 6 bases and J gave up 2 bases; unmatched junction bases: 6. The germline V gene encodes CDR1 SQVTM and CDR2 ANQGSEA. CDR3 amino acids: CSVSGQATGANVLTF. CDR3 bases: TGCAGCGTCTCGGGACAGGCAACTGGGGCCAACGTCCTGACTTTC.

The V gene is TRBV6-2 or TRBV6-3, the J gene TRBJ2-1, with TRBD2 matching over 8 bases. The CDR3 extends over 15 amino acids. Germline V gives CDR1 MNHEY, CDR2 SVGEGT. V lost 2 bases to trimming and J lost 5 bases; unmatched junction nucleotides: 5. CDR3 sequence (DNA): TGTGCCAGCAGTTACATAGCGGGGCTCCACAATGAGCAGTTCTTC. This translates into CASSYIAGLHNEQFF.

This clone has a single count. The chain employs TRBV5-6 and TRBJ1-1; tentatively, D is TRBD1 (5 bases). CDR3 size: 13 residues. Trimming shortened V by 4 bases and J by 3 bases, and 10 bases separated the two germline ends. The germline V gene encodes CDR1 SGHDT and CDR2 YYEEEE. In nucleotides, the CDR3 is TGTGCCAGCAGCCCACAGGCGTACACTGAAGCTTTCTTT. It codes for CASSPQAYTEAFF.

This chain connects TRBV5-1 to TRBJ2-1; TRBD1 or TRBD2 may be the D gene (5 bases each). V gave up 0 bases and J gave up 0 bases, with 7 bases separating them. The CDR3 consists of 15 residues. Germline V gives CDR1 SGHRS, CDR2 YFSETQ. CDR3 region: CASSLEGSSYNEQFF. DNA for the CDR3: TGCGCCAGCAGCTTGGAGGGGAGCTCCTACAATGAGCAGTTCTTC.

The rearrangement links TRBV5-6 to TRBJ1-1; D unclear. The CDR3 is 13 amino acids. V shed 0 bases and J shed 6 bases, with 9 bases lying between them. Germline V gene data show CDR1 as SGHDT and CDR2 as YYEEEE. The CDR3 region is CASSLGLEPEAFF. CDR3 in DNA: TGTGCCAGCAGCTTGGGATTGGAACCTGAAGCTTTCTTT.

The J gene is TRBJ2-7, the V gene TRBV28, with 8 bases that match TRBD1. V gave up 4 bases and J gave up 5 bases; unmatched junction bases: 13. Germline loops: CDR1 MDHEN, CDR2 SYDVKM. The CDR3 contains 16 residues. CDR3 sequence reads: CASSSPSRTGKHEQYF. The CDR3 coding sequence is TGTGCCAGCAGTTCTCCTTCCAGGACAGGGAAGCACGAGCAGTACTTC.

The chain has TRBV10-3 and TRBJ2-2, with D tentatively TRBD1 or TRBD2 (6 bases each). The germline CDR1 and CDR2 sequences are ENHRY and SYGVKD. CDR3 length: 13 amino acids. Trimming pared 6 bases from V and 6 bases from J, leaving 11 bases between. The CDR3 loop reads CAIRGGIAGELFF. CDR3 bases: TGTGCCATCAGAGGGGGGATCGCCGGGGAGCTGTTTTTT.

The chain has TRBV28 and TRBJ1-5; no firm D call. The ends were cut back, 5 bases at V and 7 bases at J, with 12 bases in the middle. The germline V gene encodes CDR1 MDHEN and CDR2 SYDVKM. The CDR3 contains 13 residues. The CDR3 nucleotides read TGTGCCAGCAGTCAAAGTTCCGGACAGCCCCAGCATTTT. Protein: CASSQSSGQPQHF.

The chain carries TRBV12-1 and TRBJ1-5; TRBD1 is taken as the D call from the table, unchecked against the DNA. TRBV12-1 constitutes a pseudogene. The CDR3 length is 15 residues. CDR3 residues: CASSPGTPSNQPQHF. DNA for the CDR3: TGTGCCAGCAGCCCGGGGACACCTAGCAATCAGCCCCAGCATTTT.

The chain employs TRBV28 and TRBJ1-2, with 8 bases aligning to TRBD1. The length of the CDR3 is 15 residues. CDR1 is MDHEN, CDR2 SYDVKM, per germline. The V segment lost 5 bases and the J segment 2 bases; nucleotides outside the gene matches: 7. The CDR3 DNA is TGTGCCAGCAGTCCTCCGGACAGGGTAAACTATGGCTACACCTTC. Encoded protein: CASSPPDRVNYGYTF.

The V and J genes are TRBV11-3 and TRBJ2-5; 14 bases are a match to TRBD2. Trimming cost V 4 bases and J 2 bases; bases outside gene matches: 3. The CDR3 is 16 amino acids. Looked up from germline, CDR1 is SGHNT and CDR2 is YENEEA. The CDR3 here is CASSSGLAGGQETQYF. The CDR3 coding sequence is TGTGCCAGCAGCTCTGGACTAGCGGGGGGACAAGAGACCCAGTACTTC. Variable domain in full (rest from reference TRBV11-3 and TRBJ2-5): EAGVVQSPRYKIIEKKQPVAFWCNPISGHNTLYWYLQNLGQGPELLIRYENEEAVDDSQLPKDRFSAERLKGVDSTLKIQPAELGDSAVYLCASSSGLAGGQETQYFGPGTRLLVL.